These 9 T cell receptor beta chains share one sample of origin, sequenced in a study of PD-L1 blockade in urothelial cancer (dated by TCRdb to the late 2010s). Library prep was done by the immunoSEQ multiplex PCR assay. TCRdb obtained this table from immuneACCESS and retained in-frame rearrangements with V and J assigned. These tables miss some clones; where compared with another copy, unresolved V genes account for less than half of the shortfall, and the remainder is unexplained. Counted in this sample were about 86,000 clones; more than 75% of them appeared once. The top ten clonotypes cover around 15% of the sample. Read against the paper, the sample's time point label means: pretreatment peripheral blood. The sequencing used PBMCs, collected around atezolizumab (anti-PD-L1) treatment. These receptors were collected from a man in his 60s with urothelial cancer.

The chain uses TRBV29-1 and TRBJ2-7; 7 bases match TRBD2. The CDR3 is 12 residues long. The V segment lost 3 bases and the J segment 9 bases; nucleotides outside the gene matches: 8. In germline, CDR1 is SQVTM, CDR2 ANQGSEA. The CDR3 loop reads CSVEGTAGSQYF. CDR3 DNA: TGCAGCGTTGAGGGAACAGCGGGATCGCAGTACTTC.

This rearrangement joins TRBV15 to TRBJ1-5, with 7 bases identical to TRBD1. CDR1 LNHNV and CDR2 YYDKDF come from the germline V gene (reference sequence). This CDR3 region has 15 residues. V lost 2 bases and J lost 6; bases outside the gene matches: 7. CDR3 residues: CATSRPDRVGQPQHF. Written as DNA, the CDR3 is TGTGCCACCAGCAGACCAGACAGGGTCGGTCAGCCCCAGCATTTT. The whole variable domain, filled in from reference TRBV15 and TRBJ1-5, reads DAMVIQNPRYQVTQFGKPVTLSCSQTLNHNVMYWYQQKSSQAPKLLFHYYDKDFNNEADTPDNFQSRRPNTSFCFLDIRSPGLGDTAMYLCATSRPDRVGQPQHFGDGTRLSIL.

J is TRBJ1-1 and V is TRBV19, with D possibly matching TRBD1 (6 bases). Trimming removed 7 bases at V and 5 bases at J, with 14 bases between. This CDR3 is 13 amino acids long. Germline lookup yields CDR1 LNHDA and CDR2 SQIVND (reference sequence). The CDR3 spells CASTARGRTEAFF. The CDR3 nucleotides are TGTGCCAGTACCGCCAGGGGAAGAACTGAAGCTTTCTTT.

The chain uses TRBV5-1 and TRBJ1-2; 7 nucleotides agree with TRBD1. The length of the CDR3 is 15 residues. The ends lost 2 bases at V and 4 bases at J; junction bases unmatched: 8. CDR1 is SGHRS and CDR2 is YFSETQ in the germline V gene. The chain's CDR3 is CASSFSQGKGYGYTF. CDR3 sequence (DNA): TGCGCCAGCAGCTTCTCACAGGGGAAAGGCTATGGCTACACCTTC. Based on the CDR3 plus reference TRBV5-1 and TRBJ1-2, the full variable domain is KAGVTQTPRYLIKTRGQQVTLSCSPISGHRSVSWYQQTPGQGLQFLFEYFSETQRNKGNFPGRFSGRQFSNSRSEMNVSTLELGDSALYLCASSFSQGKGYGYTFGSGTRLTVV.

The rearrangement links TRBV4-2 to TRBJ2-1; 8 nucleotides line up with TRBD2. V lost 2 bases to trimming and J lost 7 bases; unmatched junction nucleotides: 7. Germline CDR1 and CDR2: LGHNA and YNFKEQ. This CDR3 is built from 15 residues. The CDR3 here is CASSQLAGQGNEQFF. The CDR3 coding sequence is TGTGCCAGCAGCCAATTAGCGGGACAAGGAAATGAGCAGTTCTTC.

CDR3 sequence reads: CASSAGINQPQHF. The CDR3 bases are TGTGCCAGCAGTGCAGGTATCAATCAGCCCCAGCATTTT. This sequence joins TRBV2 and TRBJ1-5, with unresolved D. Trimming took off 4 bases at V and 3 bases at J, with 7 bases between the two ends. Germline CDR1 and CDR2: SNHLY and FYNNEI. The CDR3 covers 13 residues. Full variable domain (remainder filled in from reference TRBV2 and TRBJ1-5): EPEVTQTPSHQVTQMGQEVILRCVPISNHLYFYWYRQILGQKVEFLVSFYNNEISEKSEIFDDQFSVERPDGSNFTLKIRSTKLEDSAMYFCASSAGINQPQHFGDGTRLSIL.

This clone was found once. The V and J genes are TRBV18 and TRBJ2-7; TRBD1 agrees at 8 bases. This CDR3 has 15 amino acids. Per the germline V gene, CDR1 is KGHSH and CDR2 is LQKENI. The ends lost 0 bases at V and 3 bases at J; junction bases unmatched: 4. Written as DNA, the CDR3 is TGTGCCAGCTCACCACCGTCAGGGGGCAGCTACGAGCAGTACTTC. Protein product: CASSPPSGGSYEQYF.

In regard to this clone: One end of the junction is discordant with germline, which a read error may explain. The rearrangement uses TRBV7-7 and TRBJ2-1, with 9 bases that match TRBD2. The CDR3 sequence is 16 residues long. The germline V gene has CDR1 SSHAT and CDR2 FNYEAQ (reference sequence). For the CDR3, the DNA is TGTGCTAGCAGCTTGGATAGGACTAGCGCCTACAATGAGCAGTTCTTC. The encoded protein is CASSLDRTSAYNEQFF.

This clone appeared once. The chain uses TRBV5-1 and TRBJ2-1, with TRBD1 as a possible D gene (6 bases). The ends were cut back, 4 bases at V and 4 bases at J, with 12 bases in the middle. The CDR3 has 14 amino acids. The germline V gene encodes CDR1 SGHRS and CDR2 YFSETQ. The CDR3 bases are TGCGCCAGCAGCGGGACACTAAATTACAATGAGCAGTTCTTC. Translating gives CASSGTLNYNEQFF.